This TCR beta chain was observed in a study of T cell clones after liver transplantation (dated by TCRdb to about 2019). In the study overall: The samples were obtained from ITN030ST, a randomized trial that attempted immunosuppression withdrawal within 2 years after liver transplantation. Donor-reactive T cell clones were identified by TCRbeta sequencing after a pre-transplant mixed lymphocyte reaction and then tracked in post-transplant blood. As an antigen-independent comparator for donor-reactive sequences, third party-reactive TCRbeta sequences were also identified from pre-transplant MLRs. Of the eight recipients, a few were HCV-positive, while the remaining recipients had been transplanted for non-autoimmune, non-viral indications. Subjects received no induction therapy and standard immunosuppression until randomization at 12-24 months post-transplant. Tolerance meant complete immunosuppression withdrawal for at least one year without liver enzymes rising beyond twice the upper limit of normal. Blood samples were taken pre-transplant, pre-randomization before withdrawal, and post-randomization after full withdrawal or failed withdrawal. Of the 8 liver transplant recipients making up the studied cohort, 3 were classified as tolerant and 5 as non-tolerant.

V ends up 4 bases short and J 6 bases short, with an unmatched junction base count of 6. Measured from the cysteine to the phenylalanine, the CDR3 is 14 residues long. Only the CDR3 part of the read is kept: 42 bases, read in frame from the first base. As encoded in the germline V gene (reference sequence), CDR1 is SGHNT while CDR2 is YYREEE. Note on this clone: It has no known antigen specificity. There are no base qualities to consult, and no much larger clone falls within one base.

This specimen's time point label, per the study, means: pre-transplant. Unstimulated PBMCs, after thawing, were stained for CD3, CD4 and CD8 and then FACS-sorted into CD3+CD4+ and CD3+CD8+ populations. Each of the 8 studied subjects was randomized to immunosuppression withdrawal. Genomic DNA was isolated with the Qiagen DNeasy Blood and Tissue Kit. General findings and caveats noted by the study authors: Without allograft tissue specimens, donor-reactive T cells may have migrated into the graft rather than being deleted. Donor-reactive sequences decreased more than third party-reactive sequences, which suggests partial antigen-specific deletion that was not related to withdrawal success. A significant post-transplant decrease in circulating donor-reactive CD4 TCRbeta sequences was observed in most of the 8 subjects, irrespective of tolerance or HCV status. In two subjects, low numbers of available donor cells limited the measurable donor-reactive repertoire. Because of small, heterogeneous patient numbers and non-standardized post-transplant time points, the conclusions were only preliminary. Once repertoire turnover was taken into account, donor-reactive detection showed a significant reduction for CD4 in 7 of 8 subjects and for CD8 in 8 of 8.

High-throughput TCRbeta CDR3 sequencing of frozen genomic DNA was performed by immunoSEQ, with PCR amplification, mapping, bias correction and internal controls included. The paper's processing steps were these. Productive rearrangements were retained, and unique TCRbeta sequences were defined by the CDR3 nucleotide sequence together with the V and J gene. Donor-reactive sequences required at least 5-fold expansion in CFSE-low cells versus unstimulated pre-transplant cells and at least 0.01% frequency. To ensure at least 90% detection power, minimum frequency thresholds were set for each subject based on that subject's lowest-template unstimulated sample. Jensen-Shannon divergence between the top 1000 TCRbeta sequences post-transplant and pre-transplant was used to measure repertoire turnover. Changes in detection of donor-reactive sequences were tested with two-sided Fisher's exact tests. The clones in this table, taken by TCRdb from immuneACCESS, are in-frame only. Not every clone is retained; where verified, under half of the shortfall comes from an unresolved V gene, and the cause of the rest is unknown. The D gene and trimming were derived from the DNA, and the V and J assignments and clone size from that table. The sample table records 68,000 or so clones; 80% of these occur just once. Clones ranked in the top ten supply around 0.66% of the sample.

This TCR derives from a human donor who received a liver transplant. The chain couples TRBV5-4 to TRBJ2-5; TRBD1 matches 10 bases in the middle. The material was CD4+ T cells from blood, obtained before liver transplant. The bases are TGTGCCAGCAGCCACCAGGACAGGGGGAAGACCCAGTACTTC. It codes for CASSHQDRGKTQYF.